Here is one TCR beta chain with its context. The sample belongs to a study of cytomegalovirus exposure and HLA in healthy donors. The PCR used 60 Vbeta and 13 Jbeta primers. The assay was immunoSEQ multiplex PCR, and TCRdb's table has in-frame clones only and misses some. Here the sample spans about 170,000 clones, about four fifths being singletons. Sequenced input: PBMCs. The source of this sequence is a woman under 30 in good health and CMV-seronegative.

The CDR3 sequence: CASSLTEFNEKLFF. CDR3 nucleotide sequence: TGTGCCAGCAGCCTTACAGAGTTTAATGAAAAACTGTTTTTT. The chain is built from TRBV6-5 and TRBJ1-4; D uncertain. V dropped 6 bases and J dropped 4 bases, with 12 bases sitting between them. This CDR3 has 14 residues. Per the germline V gene, CDR1 is MNHEY and CDR2 is SVGAGI.